What follows is one TCR beta chain and its context. Its antigen is unidentified. These data belong to a study of cytomegalovirus exposure and HLA in healthy donors. Study results and caveats: Certain sequence variants were highly shared and formed a cluster, and this cluster was likely a sequencing artifact.

The PCR employed 60 Vbeta primers together with 13 Jbeta primers. Authors' processing steps: Later work found 65 million to 90 million unique TCR beta chains, with about 10 million shared. Profiled with immunoSEQ multiplex PCR; TCRdb holds only in-frame clones, not every one. D and trimming come from the DNA, and the V and J calls and clone size come from that table. The sample shows about 130,000 clones, about 82% of them seen only once. The clonotype was recovered from a boy under 18 in good health and CMV-seronegative. The sequencing sample was made of PBMCs.

The CDR3 region is CAWRDRGSETQYF. As DNA, the CDR3 is TGTGCCTGGAGGGACAGGGGTTCGGAGACCCAGTACTTC. The V and J genes are TRBV30 and TRBJ2-5, with 9 bases lining up with TRBD1. Per the germline V gene, CDR1 is GTSNPN and CDR2 is SVGIG (reference sequence). This CDR3 spans 13 amino acids. V lost 3 bases and J lost 5; bases outside the gene matches: 4.